These 21 T cell receptor beta chains originate from one sample sequenced in a study of blood T cell repertoires in COVID-19. Only in-frame clones appear in the TCRdb table, and some are missing; sequencing was by immunoSEQ multiplex PCR. The sample gives about 340,000 clones, roughly 90% of which show up once; about a fifth is in the top ten. Sequences were obtained from PBMCs or T cells enriched from blood (not recorded which). The source is a woman aged 30 to 39 who had recovered from COVID-19.

The J gene is TRBJ1-2, the V gene TRBV6-2 or TRBV6-3; D might be TRBD1 (5 bases). V lost 2 bases, J lost 8 bases, and 18 bases lay in between. Germline V gene lookup returns CDR1 MNHEY and CDR2 SVGEGT. CDR3 length: 15 amino acids. The chain's CDR3 is CASSYSGAPAYGYTF. CDR3 bases: TGTGCCAGCAGTTACAGCGGGGCCCCGGCCTACGGCTACACCTTC.

This sequence joins TRBV18 and TRBJ2-1, with 7 bases identical to TRBD2. V trimming: 6 bases; J trimming: 2 bases; junction bases outside the gene matches: 13. The CDR3 is 17 residues long. CDR1 KGHSH and CDR2 LQKENI come from the germline V gene. The CDR3 DNA sequence: TGTGCCAGCTCGGCGGCGGGAGAGGTCAGGGCCTACAATGAGCAGTTCTTC. It is translated as CASSAAGEVRAYNEQFF. The complete variable domain, with remaining parts taken from reference TRBV18 and TRBJ2-1, reads NAGVMQNPRHLVRRRGQEARLRCSPMKGHSHVYWYRQLPEEGLKFMVYLQKENIIDESGMPKERFSAEFPKEGPSILRIQQVVRGDSAAYFCASSAAGEVRAYNEQFFGPGTRLTVL.

CDR3 DNA sequence: TGTGCCAGCAGCAATCCGCAAGTCGACAGGGGGCACCAGCCCCAGCATTTT. This encodes CASSNPQVDRGHQPQHF. V and J are TRBV21-1 and TRBJ1-5; the table's D gene call, TRBD1, was not cross checked with the DNA. TRBV21-1 is marked as a pseudogene. The CDR3 runs to 17 residues.

The V gene is TRBV7-9, the J gene TRBJ1-3; weak D call: TRBD1 (6 bases). Deletions cut 7 bases from V and 5 bases from J, with 15 bases between. Germline V CDR1 and CDR2: SEHNR, FQNEAQ (reference sequence). The CDR3 is 14 residues long. CDR3 coding DNA: TGTGCCAGCACCGAGGGGGTCGGCCGAAACACCATATATTTT. This codes for CASTEGVGRNTIYF.

The chain has TRBV29-1 and TRBJ1-1, with a tentative D call TRBD1 (5 bases). The CDR3 spans 12 residues. The germline V and J ends were trimmed by 0 bases and 10 bases, with 12 bases remaining between them. Germline CDR1 SQVTM, CDR2 ANQGSEA. The CDR3 DNA is TGCAGCGTTGAAGAGCACGGGAGGGGAGCTTTCTTT. It codes for CSVEEHGRGAFF.

This clone has a single count. V gene TRBV5-1 combines with J gene TRBJ2-5; tentative D call: TRBD1 (6 bases). In germline, CDR1 is SGHRS, CDR2 YFSETQ. The CDR3 sequence is 13 residues long. Trimming left V 7 bases short and J 0 bases short, with 10 bases between. The CDR3 is CASGGQYQETQYF. CDR3 nucleotide sequence: TGCGCCAGCGGAGGACAGTACCAAGAGACCCAGTACTTC.

The chain carries TRBV19 and TRBJ2-3; D is uncertain. In germline, CDR1 is LNHDA, CDR2 SQIVND (reference sequence). CDR3 size: 14 residues. Trimming took off 5 bases at V and 0 bases at J, with 9 bases between the two ends. The chain's CDR3 is CASSLGTSTDTQYF. As DNA, the CDR3 is TGTGCCAGTAGTTTAGGTACTAGCACAGATACGCAGTATTTT.

The rearrangement links TRBV7-9 to TRBJ2-1; D remains unclear. CDR1 SEHNR and CDR2 FQNEAQ come from the germline V gene (reference sequence). This CDR3 is 13 amino acids long. The ends were cut back, 1 base at V and 6 bases at J, with 7 bases in the middle. The CDR3 reads CASSLGSVNEQFF. CDR3 bases: TGTGCCAGCAGCTTAGGGAGCGTCAATGAGCAGTTCTTC.

This chain connects TRBV7-2 to TRBJ2-1; 8 bases fit TRBD2. CDR1 is SGHTA and CDR2 is FQGNSA in the germline V gene. The CDR3 length is 16 residues. V lost 6 bases, J lost 0 bases, and 7 bases stayed unmatched. This chain's CDR3 is CASRKSGSVSYNEQFF. The CDR3 DNA reads TGTGCCAGCAGAAAAAGCGGGAGCGTCTCCTACAATGAGCAGTTCTTC.

The chain combines TRBV9 with TRBJ1-6; no definite D call. V was shortened by 0 bases and J by 10 bases, with 11 bases between the two germline ends. In germline, CDR1 is SGDLS, CDR2 YYNGEE. This CDR3 is 14 amino acids long. CDR3 amino acids: CASSVDEYLSPLHF. CDR3 sequence (DNA): TGTGCCAGCAGCGTAGATGAGTACCTCTCACCCCTCCACTTT.

V is TRBV27 and J is TRBJ2-7, with D maybe TRBD1 (6 bases). CDR1 MNHEY and CDR2 SMNVEV come from the germline V gene (reference sequence). Trimming stripped 0 bases from V and 5 bases from J, with 11 bases between. This CDR3 contains 14 residues. In DNA, the CDR3 is TGTGCCAGCAGTTTATCGGGGGCCTACCACGAGCAGTACTTC. Translation: CASSLSGAYHEQYF.

A remark on this clone: Other nucleotide sequences from this sample produce the same CDR3. The gene calls are TRBV5-5 and TRBJ1-1; 10 bases are a match to TRBD1. Germline loops: CDR1 SGHKS, CDR2 YYEKEE (reference sequence). The CDR3 runs 15 residues. V was pared by 0 bases and J by 4 bases, with 3 bases of the junction left unmatched. The CDR3 sequence is CASSLAGQGGTEAFF. The CDR3, as DNA: TGTGCCAGCAGCTTGGCCGGACAGGGGGGCACTGAAGCTTTCTTT. Using reference TRBV5-5 and TRBJ1-1 for the parts outside the CDR3, the full variable domain is DAGVTQSPTHLIKTRGQQVTLRCSPISGHKSVSWYQQVLGQGPQFIFQYYEKEERGRGNFPDRFSARQFPNYSSELNVNALLLGDSALYLCASSLAGQGGTEAFFGQGTRLTVV.

This chain links TRBV3-1 (or the pseudogene TRBV3-2) with TRBJ1-5, with TRBD1 matching 8 bases. The CDR3 contains 17 residues. V was pared by 3 bases and J by 6 bases, with 13 bases of the junction left unmatched. Germline V lookup: CDR1 LGHDT, CDR2 YNNKEL (reference sequence). The CDR3 DNA follows: TGTGCCAGCAGCCATTCCGGCAGGGGGCGCTTGGGTCAGCCCCAGCATTTT. Encoded protein: CASSHSGRGRLGQPQHF.

V is TRBV28 and J is TRBJ1-5, with D unclear. Germline CDR1 and CDR2: MDHEN and SYDVKM. Trimming removed 7 bases at V and 3 bases at J, with 10 bases between. This CDR3 is 13 amino acids long. This CDR3 is CASIGRHNQPQHF. Written as DNA, the CDR3 is TGTGCCAGCATCGGCAGGCACAATCAGCCCCAGCATTTT.

The rearrangement links TRBV7-9 to TRBJ2-5; 8 bases agree with TRBD1. CDR3 length: 17 amino acids. Unmatched junction bases numbered 12, after V lost 1 base and J lost 5 bases. Looked up from germline, CDR1 is SEHNR and CDR2 is FQNEAQ (reference sequence). The chain's CDR3 is CASSLGQGQIKVETQYF. For the CDR3, the DNA is TGTGCCAGCAGCTTAGGACAGGGGCAAATTAAGGTGGAGACCCAGTACTTC.

V usage is TRBV5-4 and J usage is TRBJ2-7; a possible D gene is TRBD2 (5 bases). The CDR3 has 15 amino acids. The germline V gene has CDR1 SGHNT and CDR2 YYREEE (reference sequence). Trimming shortened V by 5 bases and J by 6 bases, and 21 bases separated the two germline ends. The CDR3 sequence is CASRVSGKNVSEQYF. CDR3 DNA: TGTGCCAGCAGAGTGTCCGGGAAGAACGTCTCCGAGCAGTACTTC.

The rearrangement links TRBV3-1 (or the pseudogene TRBV3-2) to TRBJ2-2, with D tentatively TRBD2 (5 bases). CDR1 is LGHDT and CDR2 is YNNKEL in the germline V gene (reference sequence). Trimming left V 4 bases short and J 4 bases short, with 13 bases between. The CDR3 is 15 residues long. The CDR3 region is CASSPLVRGTGELFF. The CDR3 region has the DNA TGTGCCAGCAGCCCCCTCGTTCGGGGCACCGGGGAGCTGTTTTTT.

The J gene is TRBJ2-7, the V gene TRBV6-5; possible D gene TRBD1, 5 bases. The CDR3 length is 15 residues. Germline V CDR1 and CDR2: MNHEY, SVGAGI. The V and J ends lost 0 bases and 4 bases respectively, with 13 bases between them. CDR3 loop: CASSYSSQGGYEQYF. The DNA of the CDR3 is TGTGCCAGCAGTTACTCGTCTCAGGGTGGTTACGAGCAGTACTTC.

J is TRBJ2-7 and V is TRBV5-5, with D possibly being TRBD2 (6 bases). Germline CDR1 is SGHKS and CDR2 is YYEKEE (reference sequence). This CDR3 contains 12 residues. V shed 1 base and J shed 6 bases, with 8 bases lying between them. CDR3: CASSLTGSEQYF. DNA for the CDR3: TGTGCCAGCAGCTTGACCGGGAGCGAGCAGTACTTC.

V gene TRBV6-5 combines with J gene TRBJ2-7; no definite D call. The CDR3 runs 13 residues. CDR1 and CDR2 (germline): MNHEY, SVGAGI. Trimming pared 0 bases from V and 7 bases from J, leaving 10 bases between. The CDR3 DNA follows: TGTGCCAGCAGTTACTCGACTCTCCGGGAGCAGTACTTC. Its translation: CASSYSTLREQYF.

The J gene is TRBJ2-7, the V gene TRBV4-2; D is possibly TRBD2 (5 bases). The germline gives CDR1 LGHNA, CDR2 YNFKEQ. Trimming stripped 3 bases from V and 0 bases from J, with 18 bases between. CDR3 length equals 17 residues. For the CDR3, the DNA is TGTGCCAGCAGCCAGGGCCCTGGGAGCGGCCCCTCCTACGAGCAGTACTTC. It encodes CASSQGPGSGPSYEQYF.